Below are 24 T cell receptor beta chains sequenced from a single sample in a study of blood T cells in healthy people across ages. It was with a sample-barcoded 5' primer and a J-beta primer mix that a second PCR of roughly 6 to 11 cycles was run. MiXCR, applied by TCRdb to the 5' RACE reads, yields one record per CDR3 protein. The sample holds about 1.1 million distinct CDR3 sequences; roughly two fifths are singletons and the top ten take about an eighth. Specimen: blood. These receptors originate from a man between 18 and 35 years old in good health.

This clonotype has only a few counts. The chain employs TRBV6-5 and TRBJ2-3; TRBD1 aligns across 9 bases. The V gene's germline CDR1 is MNHEY and CDR2 SVGAGI. This CDR3 has 14 residues. V lost 0 bases, J lost 10 bases, and 5 bases stayed unmatched. DNA of the CDR3: TGTGCCAGCAGTTACTCGTCCGGGACAGGGCCGCAGTATTTT. This encodes CASSYSSGTGPQYF.

The chain is built from TRBV5-1 and TRBJ2-1; perhaps TRBD1 as D (8 bases). Per the germline V gene, CDR1 is SGHRS and CDR2 is YFSETQ. Between the trimmed V and J ends, which lost 4 bases and 0 bases, there was a span of 17 bases. The CDR3 runs 17 residues. The CDR3 coding sequence is TGCGCCAGCAGCCACAGGGGGGAGGGCAGCTCCTACAATGAGCAGTTCTTC. Translation gives CASSHRGEGSSYNEQFF.

This clonotype was recorded a few times. V and J are TRBV20-1 and TRBJ1-2; no clear D. Deletions cut 5 bases from V and 4 bases from J, with 14 bases between. In germline, CDR1 is DFQATT, CDR2 SNEGSKA (reference sequence). This CDR3 contains 13 residues. CDR3 residues: CSALLTNSYGYTF. The DNA for the CDR3 is TGCAGTGCTCTCCTTACCAACTCCTATGGCTACACCTTC.

V gene TRBV4-1 combines with J gene TRBJ2-3; the match to TRBD2 covers 15 bases. Germline V gene data show CDR1 as MGHRA and CDR2 as YSYEKL. The CDR3 consists of 15 residues. The junction had 1 base not matched to a gene; V was cut back by 4 bases and J by 5 bases. DNA for the CDR3: TGCGCCAGCAGCCCGGGACTAGCGGGAGGAGATACGCAGTATTTT. Residues: CASSPGLAGGDTQYF.

This clonotype was observed a few times. The junction departs from germline at one end; a sequencing error may be responsible. The rearrangement links TRBV2 to TRBJ1-2; the match to TRBD1 covers 9 bases. The CDR3 runs to 17 residues. The germline CDR1 and CDR2 sequences are SNHLY and FYNNEI. The CDR3 nucleotides are TGTGCCAGCAGGGACAGGGGCTTTTCCCGACCTAATTATGGCTACACCTTC. Translating it yields CASRDRGFSRPNYGYTF.

This clonotype turned up a few times. The chain links TRBV2 to TRBJ2-7; D may be TRBD2 (6 bases). The CDR3 is 14 residues long. Germline CDR1 reads SNHLY; CDR2 reads FYNNEI. V lost 2 bases and J lost 4, with 12 bases in between. CDR3 DNA sequence: TGTGCCAGCAGTGAACCCAGGGCGGGGTACGAGCAGTACTTC. Translated: CASSEPRAGYEQYF.

This rearrangement joins TRBV5-1 to TRBJ1-4; maybe TRBD1 (6 bases). Germline-derived CDR1 and CDR2 are SGHRS and YFSETQ. The CDR3 totals 16 residues. Trimming took off 4 bases at V and 5 bases at J, with 18 bases between the two ends. The CDR3 DNA sequence: TGCGCCAGCAGCGCGTACGCGACAGGAGCGAATGAAAAACTGTTTTTT. It is translated as CASSAYATGANEKLFF.

The chain employs TRBV5-1 and TRBJ1-1; the match to TRBD1 covers 8 bases. The CDR3 runs 15 residues. Looked up from germline, CDR1 is SGHRS and CDR2 is YFSETQ. The junction had 6 bases not matched to a gene; V was cut back by 4 bases and J by 1 base. CDR3 coding DNA: TGCGCCAGCAGCCCGGCGACAGGGGAGAACACTGAAGCTTTCTTT. It is translated as CASSPATGENTEAFF. Full variable domain (remainder filled in from reference TRBV5-1 and TRBJ1-1): KAGVTQTPRYLIKTRGQQVTLSCSPISGHRSVSWYQQTPGQGLQFLFEYFSETQRNKGNFPGRFSGRQFSNSRSEMNVSTLELGDSALYLCASSPATGENTEAFFGQGTRLTVV.

This clonotype was counted many times. This chain connects TRBV5-1 to TRBJ2-1; D ambiguous. The V end was cut by 5 bases, the J end by 0 bases, with 27 bases between. Germline V CDR1 and CDR2: SGHRS, YFSETQ. The CDR3 has 20 amino acids. CDR3 in DNA: TGCGCCAGCAGGCCCTTGCCAGTGGCCAGGAACTTTAGCTCCTACAATGAGCAGTTCTTC. Its translation: CASRPLPVARNFSSYNEQFF.

Notes on this clonotype: One end of the junction is discordant with germline, which a read error may explain. The chain is built from TRBV6-2 or TRBV6-3 and TRBJ1-5, with D perhaps TRBD1 (5 bases). The germline CDR1 and CDR2 sequences are MNHEY and SVGEGT. CDR3 length equals 15 residues. Here the CDR3 reads CASSYVRGRNQLQHF. CDR3 bases: TGTGCCAGCAGTTATGTTCGGGGACGAAATCAGCTCCAGCATTTT.

The table lists this clonotype with many counts. A much larger clone lies one base from this, so it may be a read error. V is TRBV5-1 and J is TRBJ2-1; D unclear. The germline V and J ends were trimmed by 4 bases and 7 bases, with 12 bases remaining between them. CDR3 size: 13 residues. Germline lookup yields CDR1 SGHRS and CDR2 YFSETQ. This chain's CDR3 is CASSGPGANEQFF. For the CDR3, the DNA is TGCGCCAGCAGCGGCCCTGGTGCAAATGAGCAGTTCTTC. The full variable domain, rest sourced from reference TRBV5-1 and TRBJ2-1, is KAGVTQTPRYLIKTRGQQVTLSCSPISGHRSVSWYQQTPGQGLQFLFEYFSETQRNKGNFPGRFSGRQFSNSRSEMNVSTLELGDSALYLCASSGPGANEQFFGPGTRLTVL.

This chain links TRBV7-2 with TRBJ2-5; TRBD1 aligns across 8 bases. Germline V CDR1 and CDR2: SGHTA, FQGNSA. V lost 2 bases, J lost 0 bases, and 8 bases stayed unmatched. The CDR3 has 17 residues. CDR3 sequence (DNA): TGTGCCAGCAGCTTAAATGGCGGGACAGGCTACCAAGAGACCCAGTACTTC. Translated: CASSLNGGTGYQETQYF.

There are a few counts of this clonotype. V usage is TRBV30 and J usage is TRBJ2-5; possibly TRBD1 for D (6 bases). The V end was cut by 0 bases, the J end by 11 bases, with 19 bases between. The CDR3 runs to 14 residues. Germline values: CDR1 GTSNPN, CDR2 SVGIG (reference sequence). CDR3 in amino acids: CAWSVSRGRGEQYF. The CDR3 bases are TGTGCCTGGAGTGTAAGCAGGGGACGCGGAGAGCAGTACTTC.

The rearrangement joins TRBV13 to TRBJ2-7; possibly TRBD2 for D (5 bases). The CDR3 extends over 14 amino acids. CDR1 is PRHDT, CDR2 FYEKMQ, per germline (reference sequence). V lost 7 bases, J lost 0 bases, and 13 bases lay in between. The CDR3 spells CASTTSGSSYEQYF. For the CDR3, the DNA is TGTGCCAGCACCACCTCTGGGAGCTCCTACGAGCAGTACTTC.

This chain joins TRBV5-1 and TRBJ2-7; perhaps TRBD1 as D (5 bases). The CDR3 sequence is 15 residues long. V lost 0 bases and J 2 bases, leaving 12 bases between the germline ends. Germline lookup yields CDR1 SGHRS and CDR2 YFSETQ. CDR3 protein: CASSLEGRRTYEQYF. The DNA of the CDR3 is TGCGCCAGCAGCTTGGAGGGGCGGCGCACCTACGAGCAGTACTTC.

The gene calls are TRBV4-1 and TRBJ2-3, with a possible D match to TRBD1 (6 bases). CDR1 is MGHRA, CDR2 YSYEKL, per germline. The CDR3 is made up of 13 amino acids. Trimming removed 0 bases at V and 10 bases at J, with 11 bases between. This CDR3 is CASSQDSGQPQYF. In nucleotides, the CDR3 is TGCGCCAGCAGCCAAGATTCCGGACAGCCGCAGTATTTT.

In this sample, this clonotype turned up a few times. The V gene is TRBV30, the J gene TRBJ2-7; 9 bases are shared with TRBD1. This CDR3 comprises 13 residues. CDR1 and CDR2 (germline): GTSNPN, SVGIG (reference sequence). V was pared by 5 bases and J by 5 bases, with 7 bases of the junction left unmatched. The CDR3 loop is CAWGRTGVNEQYF. The DNA of the CDR3 is TGTGCCTGGGGAAGGACAGGGGTGAACGAGCAGTACTTC.

This clonotype was seen a handful of times. The rearrangement links TRBV7-8 to TRBJ2-3, with TRBD1 as a possible D gene (5 bases). Germline CDR1 and CDR2: SGHVS and FQNEAQ. V was pared by 2 bases and J by 5 bases, with 11 bases between. CDR3 length: 14 residues. CDR3 bases: TGTGCCAGCAGCTTAAGCAGGGTCGGAGATACGCAGTATTTT. Protein: CASSLSRVGDTQYF.

The J gene is TRBJ2-3, the V gene TRBV7-3; no definite D call. The CDR3 has 15 amino acids. Trimming cost V 0 bases and J 0 bases, with 7 bases left between them. Germline V gives CDR1 SGHTA, CDR2 FQGTGA. In DNA, the CDR3 is TGTGCCAGCAGCTTAACCTTTTACAGCACAGATACGCAGTATTTT. It encodes CASSLTFYSTDTQYF.

This clonotype was observed a handful of times. The chain combines TRBV27 with TRBJ1-5, with a tentative D call TRBD1 (6 bases). This CDR3 has 16 residues. The V end lost 2 bases, the J end lost 5 bases, and 16 bases lay between the germline ends. Germline V lookup: CDR1 MNHEY, CDR2 SMNVEV (reference sequence). The CDR3 sequence: CASSLNAGEKDQPQHF. In DNA, the CDR3 is TGTGCCAGCAGTTTAAACGCAGGGGAGAAGGATCAGCCCCAGCATTTT.

The chain recombines TRBV6-6 with TRBJ2-2, with unresolved D. The CDR3 has 13 residues. Germline V lookup: CDR1 MNHNY, CDR2 SVGAGI (reference sequence). V lost 3 bases and J 2 bases, leaving 4 bases between the germline ends. This CDR3 is CASSYVNTGELFF. The CDR3 region has the DNA TGTGCCAGCAGTTATGTAAACACCGGGGAGCTGTTTTTT.

Comment on this clonotype: A read error may account for a junction end that differs from germline. The chain combines TRBV7-8 with TRBJ2-3; 7 bases are shared with TRBD1. The CDR3 extends over 14 amino acids. Germline CDR1 reads SGHVS; CDR2 reads FQNEAQ. DNA for the CDR3: TGTGCCAGCAGTGCGACGGACGGGACAGATAGGCAGTATTTT. The encoded protein is CASSATDGTDRQYF.

The chain combines TRBV10-3 with TRBJ1-1, with D unclear. Germline V gene data show CDR1 as ENHRY and CDR2 as SYGVKD. The CDR3 is 17 amino acids. V was shortened by 4 bases and J by 0 bases, with 18 bases between the two germline ends. The CDR3 loop is CAISVRRRAQMNTEAFF. CDR3 nucleotides: TGTGCCATCAGTGTAAGAAGACGGGCCCAGATGAACACTGAAGCTTTCTTT.

A single count supports this clonotype. The rearrangement uses TRBV7-9 and TRBJ2-1; a possible D gene is TRBD1 (5 bases). Deletions cut 3 bases from V and 0 bases from J, with 12 bases between. From germline, CDR1 is SEHNR and CDR2 FQNEAQ (reference sequence). This CDR3 is 16 amino acids long. The CDR3 here is CASSLKGPISYNEQFF. The CDR3, as DNA: TGTGCCAGCAGCTTGAAGGGGCCAATCTCCTACAATGAGCAGTTCTTC.